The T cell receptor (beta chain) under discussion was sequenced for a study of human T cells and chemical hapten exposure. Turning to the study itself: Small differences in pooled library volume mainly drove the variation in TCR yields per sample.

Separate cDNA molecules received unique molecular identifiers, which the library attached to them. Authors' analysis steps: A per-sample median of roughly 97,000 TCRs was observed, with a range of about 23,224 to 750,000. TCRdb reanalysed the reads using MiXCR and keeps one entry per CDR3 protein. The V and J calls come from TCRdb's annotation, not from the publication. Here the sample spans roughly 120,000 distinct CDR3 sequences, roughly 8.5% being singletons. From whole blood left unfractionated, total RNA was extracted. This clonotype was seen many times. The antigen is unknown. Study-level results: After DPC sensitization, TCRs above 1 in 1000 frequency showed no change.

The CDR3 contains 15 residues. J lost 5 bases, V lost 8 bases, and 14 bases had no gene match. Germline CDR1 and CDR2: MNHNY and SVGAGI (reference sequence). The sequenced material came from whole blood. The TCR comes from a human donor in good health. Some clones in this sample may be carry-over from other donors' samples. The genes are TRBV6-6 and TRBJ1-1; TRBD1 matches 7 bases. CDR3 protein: CASSTRTGVFTEAFF. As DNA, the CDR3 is TGTGCCAGCTCAACCCGAACAGGGGTTTTTACTGAAGCTTTCTTT.